This TCR beta chain derives from a study of early T cells in non-severe SARS-CoV-2 infection. This clonotype was picked up a small number of times. CDR1 MNHEY and CDR2 SVGEGT come from the germline V gene. The CDR3 has 13 amino acids. V was trimmed by 8 bases and J by 3 bases, leaving 13 bases between them. In TCRdb, the 5' RACE reads were re-called with MiXCR into one record per CDR3 protein. Altogether fewer than 60,000 distinct CDR3 sequences are present, about 9.3% being singletons, with the ten largest covering 15%. This TCR was recovered from an adult who was a healthcare worker with PCR-confirmed SARS-CoV-2 infection or an uninfected control (not recorded which). The specimen was whole blood. The chain links TRBV6-2 or TRBV6-3 to TRBJ1-2, with a possible D match to TRBD1 (5 bases). CDR3 residues: CASSRADHYGYTF. For the CDR3, the DNA is TGTGCCAGCTCCAGGGCTGACCACTATGGCTACACCTTC.